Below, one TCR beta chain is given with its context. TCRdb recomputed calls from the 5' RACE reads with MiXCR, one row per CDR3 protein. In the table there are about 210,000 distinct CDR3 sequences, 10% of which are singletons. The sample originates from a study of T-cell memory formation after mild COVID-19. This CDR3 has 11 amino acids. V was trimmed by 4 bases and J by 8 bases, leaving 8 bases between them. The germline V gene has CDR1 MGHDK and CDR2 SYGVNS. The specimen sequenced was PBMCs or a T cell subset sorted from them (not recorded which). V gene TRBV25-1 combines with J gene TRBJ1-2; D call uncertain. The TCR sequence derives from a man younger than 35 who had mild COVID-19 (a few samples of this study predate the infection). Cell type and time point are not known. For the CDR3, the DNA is TGTGCCAGCAGTGTCAACGGGGGCTACACCTTC. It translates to CASSVNGGYTF.